This T cell receptor (beta chain) was profiled in a study of OX40 agonist ivuxolimab in advanced cancers. Study as a whole: Ivuxolimab, an agonist antibody against OX40 (CD134), was given to patients. Prior anti-PD-1, anti-PD-L1 or anti-CTLA-4 therapy did not bar entry, and more than 35% had some.

TCRdb's copy holds only in-frame clones and misses some; the assay was immunoSEQ multiplex PCR. This sample has 52,000 or so clones, with 93% found just once. General study points: CD8+ T cells were the subset that, on average, had more expanded clones than CD4+.

The ends were cut back, 2 bases at V and 6 bases at J, with 3 bases in the middle. Looked up from germline, CDR1 is MNHNY and CDR2 is SVGAGI (reference sequence). The CDR3 extends over 11 amino acids. Note on this clone: As yet, its antigen is unknown.

The chain joins TRBV6-6 to TRBJ2-3; D uncertain. Source: CD4+ or CD8+ T cells sorted from blood, taken in a trial of the OX40 agonist ivuxolimab. The source of this sequence is an adult with an advanced solid tumor such as melanoma, head and neck, liver or kidney cancer. The CDR3 region has the DNA TGTGCCAGCAGTTACCCCGATACGCAGTATTTT. Translated: CASSYPDTQYF.